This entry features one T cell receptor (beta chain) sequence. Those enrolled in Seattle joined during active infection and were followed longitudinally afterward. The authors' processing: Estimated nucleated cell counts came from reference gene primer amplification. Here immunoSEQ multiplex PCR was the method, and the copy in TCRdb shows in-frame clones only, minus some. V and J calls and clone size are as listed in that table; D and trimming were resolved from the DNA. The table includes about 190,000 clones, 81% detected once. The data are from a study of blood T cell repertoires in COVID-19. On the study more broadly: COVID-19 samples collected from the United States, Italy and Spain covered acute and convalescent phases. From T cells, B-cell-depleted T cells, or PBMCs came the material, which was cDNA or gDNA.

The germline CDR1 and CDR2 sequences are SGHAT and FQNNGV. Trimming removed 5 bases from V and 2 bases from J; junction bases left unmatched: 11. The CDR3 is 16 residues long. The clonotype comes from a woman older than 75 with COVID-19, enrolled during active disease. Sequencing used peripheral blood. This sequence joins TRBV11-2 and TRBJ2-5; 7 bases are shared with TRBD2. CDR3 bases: TGTGCCAGCAGCCTCCTGGGGACTATTTATCAAGAGACCCAGTACTTC. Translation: CASSLLGTIYQETQYF.